The entry below describes one T cell receptor (beta chain). Deletions cut 1 base from V and 5 bases from J, with 15 bases between. The CDR3 loop spans 17 amino acids. In germline, CDR1 is SEHNR, CDR2 FQNEAQ (reference sequence). These data come from a study of blood T cell repertoires in COVID-19. Study details: The study drew acute and convalescent COVID-19 samples from the United States, Italy and Spain. PBMCs, B-cell-depleted T cells, or T cells provided the cDNA or gDNA that made up the material.

Data came from immunoSEQ multiplex PCR; TCRdb stores just in-frame clones and leaves some out. The sample lists 150,000 to 200,000 clones, under 90% seen once, with roughly 2% in the top ten. The chain joins TRBV7-9 to TRBJ1-6; D is uncertain. The sample comprised peripheral blood. This TCR was sampled from a woman at least 80 years old with acute or convalescent COVID-19. The CDR3 bases are TGTGCCAGCAGCTTAGGACCTGGACGGGGAGATAATTCACCCCTCCACTTT. Translated: CASSLGPGRGDNSPLHF.